This T cell receptor (beta chain) was sequenced in a study of T cells in Graves' hyperthyroidism and ophthalmopathy. From RNA transcripts, TCR beta CDR3 regions were amplified. When the TCR CDR3 underwent first-round RT-PCR, the HTBI primer set was used. MiXCR was run by TCRdb on the multiplex PCR reads, yielding one entry per CDR3 protein. This table has about 180,000 distinct CDR3 sequences, more than 15% appearing once. With V trimmed by 0 bases and J by 0 bases, 24 bases remained unmatched. The CDR3 sequence is 23 residues long. Germline V gene data show CDR1 as DFQATT and CDR2 as SNEGSKA (reference sequence).

This clonotype was obtained from a woman in her forties or fifties with Graves' hyperthyroidism. Sequencing was performed on blood. The chain recombines TRBV20-1 with TRBJ1-1; 11 bases fit TRBD1. CDR3 sequence reads: CSARDWVLVSGEDRGRMNTEAFF. The CDR3 DNA reads TGCAGTGCTAGAGATTGGGTCCTCGTTTCAGGGGAGGACAGGGGGCGGATGAACACTGAAGCTTTCTTT.